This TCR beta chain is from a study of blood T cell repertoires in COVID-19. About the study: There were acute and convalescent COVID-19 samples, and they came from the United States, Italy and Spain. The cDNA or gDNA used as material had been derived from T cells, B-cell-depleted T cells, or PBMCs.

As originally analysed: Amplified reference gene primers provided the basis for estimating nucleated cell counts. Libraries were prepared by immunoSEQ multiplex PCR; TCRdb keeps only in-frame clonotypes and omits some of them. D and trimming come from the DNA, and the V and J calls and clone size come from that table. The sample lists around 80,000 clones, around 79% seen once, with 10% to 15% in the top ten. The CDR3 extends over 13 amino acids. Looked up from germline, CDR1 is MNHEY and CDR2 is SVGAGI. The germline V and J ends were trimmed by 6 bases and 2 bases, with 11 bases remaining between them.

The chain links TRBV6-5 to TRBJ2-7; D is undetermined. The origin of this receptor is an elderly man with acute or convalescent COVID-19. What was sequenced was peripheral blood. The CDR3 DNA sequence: TGTGCCAGCAGGAGTATTAGTGCCTACGAGCAGTACTTC. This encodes CASRSISAYEQYF.